The 10 T cell receptor beta chains reported below all come from one sample, sequenced in a study of CD8+CD57+ T cells in acquired aplastic anemia. The TCR beta profiling, which covered VDJ combination and CDR3 sequence, was carried out using genomic DNA as the template. TCRdb redid the calling of the reads with MiXCR, one entry per CDR3 protein. The sample holds fewer than 250,000 distinct CDR3 sequences, 50% to 55% seen once. What was sequenced was sorted CD4+, CD8+, or CD8+CD57+ T cells (not recorded which) from PBMCs. The source of these receptors is a human donor in good health, serving as a control.

This clonotype was detected ten times or more. The gene calls are TRBV9 and TRBJ2-5; TRBD2 is a possible D gene (5 bases). From germline, CDR1 is SGDLS and CDR2 YYNGEE. This CDR3 is built from 14 residues. Trimming left V 3 bases short and J 5 bases short, with 14 bases between. The CDR3 bases are TGTGCCAGCAGCGCAACTCTAGCTGTGGAGACCCAGTACTTC. Amino acid sequence: CASSATLAVETQYF.

This clonotype was picked up a small number of times. The junction shows a germline mismatch at one end, possibly a read error. The V and J genes are TRBV5-5 and TRBJ2-7; weak D call: TRBD2 (5 bases). Germline assignment: CDR1 SGHKS and CDR2 YYEKEE (reference sequence). This CDR3 region has 15 residues. The CDR3 nucleotides are TGCGCCAGCAGCCAAGTTGGGAGAAGAGCCTACGAGCAGTACTTC. Its translation: CASSQVGRRAYEQYF. Combining the CDR3 with reference TRBV5-5 and TRBJ2-7 gives the whole variable domain DAGVTQSPTHLIKTRGQQVTLRCSPISGHKSVSWYQQVLGQGPQFIFQYYEKEERGRGNFPDRFSARQFPNYSSELNVNALLLGDSALYLCASSQVGRRAYEQYFGPGTRLTVT.

The gene calls are TRBV24-1 and TRBJ2-5, with D possibly being TRBD1 or TRBD2 (6 bases each). CDR3 length equals 18 residues. From germline, CDR1 is KGHDR and CDR2 SFDVKD. Trimming removed 6 bases at V and 11 bases at J, with 33 bases between. CDR3 in amino acids: CATSITGQPRGTSYGQYF. The DNA of the CDR3 is TGTGCCACCAGTATTACAGGGCAACCCCGCGGGACCTCCTACGGGCAGTACTTC.

The chain is built from TRBV19 and TRBJ1-2; the match to TRBD1 covers 10 bases. With V trimmed by 5 bases and J by 8 bases, 11 bases remained unmatched. Looked up from germline, CDR1 is LNHDA and CDR2 is SQIVND (reference sequence). The CDR3 is 15 residues long. The CDR3 coding sequence is TGTGCCAGTAGTGCGTCCGGGACAGGGGTTAAGGGCTACACCTTC. Translated, it gives CASSASGTGVKGYTF.

V usage is TRBV10-3 and J usage is TRBJ2-5; 8 nucleotides match TRBD1. The CDR3 length is 14 residues. Germline CDR1 ENHRY, CDR2 SYGVKD. V was pared by 2 bases and J by 6 bases, with 5 bases of the junction left unmatched. Here the CDR3 DNA reads TGTGCCATCAGTGAGGGCAGGGGGCGGAAGACCCAGTACTTC. Amino acid sequence: CAISEGRGRKTQYF.

This chain connects TRBV7-6 to TRBJ2-2; TRBD1 is a possible D gene (7 bases). The CDR3 runs to 15 residues. V was cut by 5 bases and J by 5 bases, with 15 bases left in between. Per the germline V gene, CDR1 is SGHVS and CDR2 is FNYEAQ. CDR3 loop: CASSPRQGGTGELFF. The CDR3 bases are TGTGCCAGCAGCCCTCGACAGGGAGGAACCGGGGAGCTGTTTTTT.

V and J are TRBV20-1 and TRBJ2-7; TRBD1 agrees at 9 bases. The J segment lost 3 bases and the V segment lost 1 base, leaving 7 bases of the junction unmatched. The CDR3 covers 15 residues. Germline-derived CDR1 and CDR2 are DFQATT and SNEGSKA (reference sequence). The DNA of the CDR3 is TGCAGTGCTAGAGGGACCGGGACAGGGAGCTACGAGCAGTACTTC. Amino acids: CSARGTGTGSYEQYF.

This clonotype was detected ten times or more. The chain is built from TRBV6-5 and TRBJ2-5; 7 bases agree with TRBD2. In germline, CDR1 is MNHEY, CDR2 SVGAGI. The junction had 14 bases not matched to a gene; V was cut back by 2 bases and J by 2 bases. CDR3 length equals 18 residues. The CDR3 spells CASSYRMGGGGVQETQYF. CDR3 DNA sequence: TGTGCCAGCAGTTACCGGATGGGTGGCGGGGGAGTACAAGAGACCCAGTACTTC.

This clonotype has at least ten counts. The rearrangement links TRBV12-5 to TRBJ2-1, with unresolved D. The V end lost 4 bases, the J end lost 9 bases, and 10 bases lay between the germline ends. The CDR3 is 12 residues long. CDR1 and CDR2 (germline): LGHNT, FRNRAP. CDR3 sequence (DNA): TGTGCTAGTGGTTCCGCGACCGGTGAGCAGTTCTTC. It yields the protein CASGSATGEQFF. The complete variable domain, with remaining parts taken from reference TRBV12-5 and TRBJ2-1, reads DARVTQTPRHKVTEMGQEVTMRCQPILGHNTVFWYRQTMMQGLELLAYFRNRAPLDDSGMPKDRFSAEMPDATLATLKIQPSEPRDSAVYFCASGSATGEQFFGPGTRLTVL.

This chain links TRBV15 with TRBJ1-6; TRBD1 might be the D (5 bases). Germline values: CDR1 LNHNV, CDR2 YYDKDF (reference sequence). V dropped 5 bases and J dropped 6 bases, with 8 bases sitting between them. This CDR3 is built from 13 residues. DNA of the CDR3: TGTGCCACCAGCGGCAGGGCTAATTCACCCCTCCACTTT. Translated: CATSGRANSPLHF.